These 9 T cell receptor beta chains were all obtained from the same sample, sequenced in a study of T cells in Graves' hyperthyroidism and ophthalmopathy. Amplified regions were TCR beta CDR3 sequences from RNA transcripts. The primer set for the first-round RT-PCR of the TCR CDR3 was HTBI. TCRdb reprocessed the multiplex PCR reads with MiXCR, giving one entry per CDR3 protein. This sample has 700,000 or so distinct CDR3 sequences; about 17% occur once, and the top ten carry around 7.7%. The specimen sequenced was blood. The source is a man aged 18-30 years with Graves' hyperthyroidism.

This clonotype was detected many times. The gene calls are TRBV7-3 and TRBJ2-1; TRBD2 is a possible D gene (6 bases). V dropped 0 bases and J dropped 4 bases, with 13 bases sitting between them. This CDR3 spans 16 amino acids. Germline values: CDR1 SGHTA, CDR2 FQGTGA. The CDR3 sequence is CASSLTGGGFYNEQFF. The CDR3 DNA is TGTGCCAGCAGCTTAACGGGGGGAGGCTTTTACAATGAGCAGTTCTTC. The complete variable domain, with remaining parts taken from reference TRBV7-3 and TRBJ2-1, reads GAGVSQTPSNKVTEKGKYVELRCDPISGHTALYWYRQSLGQGPEFLIYFQGTGAADDSGLPNDRFFAVRPEGSVSTLKIQRTERGDSAVYLCASSLTGGGFYNEQFFGPGTRLTVL.

The table lists this clonotype with many counts. CDR3 DNA sequence: TGTGCCAGCAGCTATCCCGGGCAGGGTTGTTTTTTTAGCAATCAGCCCCAGCATTTT. It encodes CASSYPGQGCFFSNQPQHF. The genes are TRBV11-2 and TRBJ1-5, with a weak D call TRBD1 (5 bases). Trimming stripped 4 bases from V and 0 bases from J, with 22 bases between. The germline V gene has CDR1 SGHAT and CDR2 FQNNGV. The CDR3 is 19 residues long.

This clonotype appeared many times. The genes are TRBV19 and TRBJ1-2; D is possibly TRBD1 (5 bases). The CDR3 has 15 amino acids. The V gene lost 7 bases and the J gene lost 4 bases, with 19 bases spanning the gap. The germline gives CDR1 LNHDA, CDR2 SQIVND (reference sequence). CDR3 amino acids: CASNYRPAGLYGYTF. CDR3 sequence (DNA): TGTGCCAGTAACTATCGTCCGGCGGGGCTCTATGGCTACACCTTC. Variable domain in full (rest from reference TRBV19 and TRBJ1-2): DGGITQSPKYLFRKEGQNVTLSCEQNLNHDAMYWYRQDPGQGLRLIYYSQIVNDFQKGDIAEGYSVSREKKESFPLTVTSAQKNPTAFYLCASNYRPAGLYGYTFGSGTRLTVV.

This clonotype came up many times. The chain recombines TRBV12-3 or TRBV12-4 with TRBJ2-7; TRBD2 aligns across 8 bases. V lost 7 bases and J lost 4; bases outside the gene matches: 9. The CDR3 loop spans 14 amino acids. The CDR3 coding sequence is TGTGCCAGCAACTGGGGCGGGAGGAAATACGAGCAGTACTTC. It translates to CASNWGGRKYEQYF.

This clonotype has more than one count but fewer than ten. V is TRBV18 and J is TRBJ2-7; 7 bases map to TRBD1. V gave up 3 bases and J gave up 12 bases; unmatched junction bases: 11. Germline-derived CDR1 and CDR2 are KGHSH and LQKENI. The length of the CDR3 is 13 residues. This CDR3 reads CASSPGQGVSLYF. The CDR3 region has the DNA TGTGCCAGCTCACCCGGGCAGGGGGTAAGCCTGTACTTC.

This clonotype was recorded at least ten times. The chain recombines TRBV30 with TRBJ1-1, with 7 bases identical to TRBD1. Trimming removed 6 bases from V and 2 bases from J; junction bases left unmatched: 9. The CDR3 runs 14 residues. Looked up from germline, CDR1 is GTSNPN and CDR2 is SVGIG (reference sequence). The CDR3 coding sequence is TGTGCCTGCTTAACCGGGACAGCCAACACTGAAGCTTTCTTT. It translates to CACLTGTANTEAFF.

This clonotype was seen many times. The genes are TRBV6-1 and TRBJ2-2; 14 positions agree with TRBD2. Germline V lookup: CDR1 MNHNS, CDR2 SASEGT. After removal of 5 bases from V and 8 bases from J, the junction contained 13 bases not matched to a gene. The CDR3 covers 18 residues. CDR3 sequence: CASSYYQGLAGVSGELFF. The CDR3 nucleotides read TGTGCCAGCAGTTACTACCAGGGACTAGCGGGAGTTTCGGGGGAGCTGTTTTTT.

The rearrangement links TRBV12-3 or TRBV12-4 to TRBJ2-1; 12 bases are shared with TRBD2. V lost 5 bases, J lost 6 bases, and 8 bases stayed unmatched. This CDR3 comprises 16 residues. The CDR3 spells CASSDVLAGGRNEQFF. The CDR3 coding sequence is TGTGCCAGCAGTGACGTACTAGCGGGAGGACGCAATGAGCAGTTCTTC.

This clonotype was seen only a few times. The gene calls are TRBV6-1 and TRBJ1-1; maybe TRBD1 (6 bases). Per the germline V gene, CDR1 is MNHNS and CDR2 is SASEGT. The CDR3 runs 12 residues. V lost 10 bases and J lost 5, with 14 bases in between. In DNA, the CDR3 is TGTGCCACCAGGGAGGGGACAACTGAAGCTTTCTTT. Its protein is CATREGTTEAFF.